This T cell receptor (beta chain) is from a study of identical twins. Study-level points and caveats: Invariant MAIT and iNKT cells are populations that could partly confound zero-insertion analyses. Abundant beta clonotypes from cord blood bore fewer insertions; memory repertoires lacked this pattern.

TCRdb reprocessed the 5' RACE reads with MiXCR, giving one entry per CDR3 protein. Of 450,000 or so distinct CDR3 sequences listed, over 12% were seen once; the top ten hold roughly 0.5%. V was trimmed by 7 bases and J by 6 bases, leaving 26 bases between them. Germline CDR1 LGHDT, CDR2 YNNKEL (reference sequence). The CDR3 has 17 residues. Healthy Caucasian donors formed the entire cohort. For this clonotype: Its antigen is not known.

The sample was also linked to a second study, of yellow fever vaccine responses in identical twins.

Sequencing was carried out using CD4+ T cells sorted from blood. The chain joins TRBV3-1 to TRBJ2-3; either TRBD1 or TRBD2 may supply D (5 bases each). This receptor was taken from a woman aged 18-30 years in good health. CDR3 in DNA: TGTGCCAGCACCCTAAGAAAGACCGGGGCCGACGTGGATACGCAGTATTTT. Translation gives CASTLRKTGADVDTQYF.